The rows below give T cell receptor beta chains drawn from one sample of a study of vaccination effects on CD4 cells after COVID-19. These receptors are not linked to any known antigen. Profiled with immunoSEQ multiplex PCR; TCRdb holds only in-frame clones, not every one. The sample lists around 60,000 clones, approximately 79% occurring once. The specimen comprised CD4+ T cells from PBMCs cultured with HCoV-NL63 spike peptides, sampled before COVID-19 vaccination. The receptors here all came from a human donor who received a COVID-19 vaccine. Both conserved end residues are part of each CDR3. Fields, in order: clone size, V gene, J gene, D gene, CDR3 protein, CDR3 DNA. The D gene is left open where the match is weak. Expanded clones are given a class, and other clones once, few, many or no size at all.

.	TRBV19	TRBJ2-1	TRBD1	CASSRGQGPGHEQFF	TGTGCCAGTAGTAGGGGACAGGGGCCCGGCCATGAGCAGTTCTTC
.	TRBV6-5	TRBJ2-1	.	CASSYSIARNNEQFF	TGTGCCAGCAGTTACTCGATTGCCAGAAACAATGAGCAGTTCTTC
.	TRBV6-2/TRBV6-3	TRBJ2-2	TRBD2	CASSYLAGGPRVITGELFF	TGTGCCAGCAGTTACCTAGCGGGGGGGCCACGGGTGATCACCGGGGAGCTGTTTTTT
.	TRBV6-5	TRBJ1-5	.	CASSYPGGLSNQPQHF	TGTGCCAGCAGTTATCCCGGGGGGCTAAGCAATCAGCCCCAGCATTTT
.	TRBV11-2	TRBJ2-5	.	CASSRGQLQETQYF	TGTGCCAGCAGCCGGGGACAACTACAAGAGACCCAGTACTTC
.	TRBV6-1	TRBJ2-5	TRBD1	CASSRQDRGQETQYF	TGTGCCAGCAGCAGGCAGGACAGGGGGCAGGAGACCCAGTACTTC
.	TRBV7-2	TRBJ1-6	.	CASSPQGMAQGSPLHF	TGTGCCAGCAGCCCACAGGGAATGGCCCAAGGTTCACCCCTCCACTTT
.	TRBV7-6	TRBJ2-2	.	CASSQSFRRGTNTGELFF	TGTGCCAGCAGCCAATCCTTCCGAAGGGGTACGAACACCGGGGAGCTGTTTTTT
few	TRBV12-3/TRBV12-4	TRBJ1-1	TRBD1	CASEGGMNTEAFF	TGTGCCAGTGAAGGGGGCATGAACACTGAAGCTTTCTTT
.	TRBV5-6	TRBJ2-3	.	CASSSGWGAPTDTQYF	TGTGCCAGCAGTTCCGGTTGGGGGGCCCCCACAGATACGCAGTATTTT
few	TRBV7-3	TRBJ1-1	TRBD1	CASSRDRNTEAFF	TGTGCCAGCAGCAGGGACAGGAACACTGAAGCTTTCTTT
.	TRBV24-1	TRBJ2-1	.	CATSDPGEVIHNEQFF	TGTGCCACCAGTGACCCCGGGGAGGTCATTCACAATGAGCAGTTCTTC
.	TRBV4-1	TRBJ2-3	.	CASSQEDTHSTDTQYF	TGCGCCAGCAGCCAAGAAGACACCCATAGCACAGATACGCAGTATTTT
.	TRBV3-1/TRBV3-2	TRBJ1-3	.	CASSQWAVTLSGNTIYF	TGTGCCAGCAGCCAATGGGCAGTTACTCTCTCTGGAAACACCATATATTTT
.	TRBV7-2	TRBJ1-6	.	CASSLGPFSPLHF	TGTGCCAGCAGCTTAGGACCCTTTTCACCCCTCCACTTT
once	TRBV25-1	TRBJ2-2	TRBD1	CASSDRDRSTGELFF	TGTGCCAGCAGTGATCGGGACAGATCCACCGGGGAGCTGTTTTTT
.	TRBV18	TRBJ2-6	TRBD2	CASSRNAGTIGANVLTF	TGTGCCAGCTCACGAAACGCCGGGACTATTGGGGCCAACGTCCTGACTTTC
.	TRBV5-1	TRBJ2-5	.	CASSSQGGGETQYF	TGCGCCAGCAGCTCACAGGGGGGGGGAGAGACCCAGTACTTC
.	TRBV15	TRBJ1-1	.	CATSRDPPRGTFF	TGTGCCACCAGCAGAGATCCCCCTCGGGGAACTTTCTTT
.	TRBV7-2	TRBJ2-5	.	CASSLSRGSRGTQYF	TGTGCCAGCAGCTTATCCAGGGGTAGCCGAGGGACCCAGTACTTC
few	TRBV19	TRBJ2-2	TRBD2	CASSAGLAGGLTGELFF	TGTGCCAGTAGTGCCGGACTAGCGGGGGGGCTTACCGGGGAGCTGTTTTTT
.	TRBV29-1	TRBJ2-2	TRBD1	CSVYRGPDTGELFF	TGCAGCGTCTACAGGGGGCCGGACACCGGGGAGCTGTTTTTT
.	TRBV11-2	TRBJ1-6	.	CASSSLPASSYNSPLHF	TGTGCCAGCAGCTCGCTGCCAGCAAGCTCCTATAATTCACCCCTCCACTTT
once	TRBV5-1	TRBJ2-4	TRBD1	CASSRQGVDIQYF	TGCGCCAGCAGCCGTCAGGGGGTTGACATTCAGTACTTC
few	TRBV5-1	TRBJ1-1	TRBD1	CASSKRTGTGSTEAFF	TGCGCCAGCAGTAAAAGAACCGGGACAGGAAGCACTGAAGCTTTCTTT
.	TRBV9	TRBJ2-5	.	CASSVGQAARRKETQYF	TGTGCCAGCAGCGTAGGACAGGCGGCAAGGCGAAAAGAGACCCAGTACTTC
.	TRBV18	TRBJ1-1	.	CASSPRDKGTEAFF	TGTGCCAGCTCACCCCGCGATAAGGGCACTGAAGCTTTCTTT
.	TRBV30	TRBJ2-5	TRBD2	CAWSLSWERGGRETQYF	TGTGCCTGGAGTCTTTCATGGGAGCGGGGGGGCCGAGAGACCCAGTACTTC
.	TRBV19	TRBJ2-6	.	CASSIKGNSGANVLTF	TGTGCCAGTAGTATAAAAGGTAACTCTGGGGCCAACGTCCTGACTTTC
once	TRBV9	TRBJ1-1	TRBD1	CASSPWTGSNMNTEAFF	TGTGCCAGCAGCCCTTGGACAGGGAGCAACATGAACACTGAAGCTTTCTTT
.	TRBV15	TRBJ2-3	.	CATSRVWSTDTQYF	TGTGCCACCAGCAGAGTTTGGAGCACAGATACGCAGTATTTT
.	TRBV7-2	TRBJ2-1	TRBD2	CASRLAGGSYNEQFF	TGTGCCAGCAGATTAGCGGGGGGGTCCTACAATGAGCAGTTCTTC
.	TRBV6-5	TRBJ2-3	.	CASSYSRGTDTQYF	TGTGCCAGCAGTTACTCCCGGGGCACGGATACGCAGTATTTT
.	TRBV6-6	TRBJ2-5	TRBD2	CASTTIAGGGKTQYF	TGTGCCAGCACCACGATTGCGGGGGGAGGAAAGACCCAGTACTTC
.	TRBV6-6	TRBJ1-4	TRBD1	CASSRDRELREKLFF	TGTGCCAGCAGCAGGGACAGGGAACTCCGGGAAAAACTGTTTTTT
.	TRBV18	TRBJ2-5	.	CASSLELQETQYF	TGTGCCAGCTCGCTAGAACTCCAAGAGACCCAGTACTTC
few	TRBV3-1/TRBV3-2	TRBJ2-2	TRBD1	CASSRGLDTGELFF	TGTGCCAGCAGTAGGGGGCTGGACACCGGGGAGCTGTTTTTT
once	TRBV6-5	TRBJ1-2	TRBD1	CASSLSGQGYGYTF	TGTGCCAGCAGTCTCTCGGGACAGGGGTATGGCTACACCTTC
.	TRBV2	TRBJ2-3	TRBD1	CASRETGTGARDTQYF	TGTGCCAGCAGGGAGACCGGGACAGGGGCCCGAGATACGCAGTATTTT
.	TRBV6-2/TRBV6-3	TRBJ1-2	TRBD1	CASSYTQDRGGYTF	TGTGCCAGCAGTTACACTCAGGACAGGGGTGGCTACACCTTC
.	TRBV6-5	TRBJ2-2	.	CASSYWGTIGGELFF	TGTGCCAGCAGTTACTGGGGGACAATTGGAGGGGAGCTGTTTTTT
.	TRBV6-4	TRBJ2-1	.	CASSVVRGNEQFF	TGTGCCAGCAGTGTGGTCAGGGGCAATGAGCAGTTCTTC
few	TRBV3-1/TRBV3-2	TRBJ2-3	.	CASSQVGSDTQYF	TGTGCCAGCAGCCAAGTCGGGTCAGATACGCAGTATTTT
few	TRBV19	TRBJ1-1	.	CASSIDGGRQNTEAFF	TGTGCCAGTAGTATTGACGGGGGGCGGCAGAACACTGAAGCTTTCTTT
.	TRBV9	TRBJ1-5	.	CASSETGTSNQPQHF	TGTGCCAGCAGCGAAACCGGGACGAGCAATCAGCCCCAGCATTTT
few	TRBV5-8	TRBJ1-4	TRBD1	CASSIDRVGSTNEKLFF	TGTGCCAGCAGCATCGACAGGGTCGGGTCAACTAATGAAAAACTGTTTTTT
.	TRBV3-1/TRBV3-2	TRBJ1-3	.	CASSLNPSDSGNTIYF	TGTGCCAGCAGCCTAAACCCTTCAGATTCTGGAAACACCATATATTTT
.	TRBV30	TRBJ2-3	TRBD1	CAWKSTGKGTDTQYF	TGTGCCTGGAAATCGACAGGGAAGGGCACAGATACGCAGTATTTT
once	TRBV6-5	TRBJ1-4	.	CASRQDGATNEKLFF	TGTGCCAGCAGGCAAGACGGCGCAACTAATGAAAAACTGTTTTTT
.	TRBV6-2/TRBV6-3	TRBJ1-5	TRBD1	CASSWGDRDSNQPQHF	TGTGCCAGCAGTTGGGGCGACAGGGACAGCAATCAGCCCCAGCATTTT
few	TRBV5-4	TRBJ2-2	TRBD1	CASSWTGGTGELFF	TGTGCCAGCAGCTGGACAGGGGGTACCGGGGAGCTGTTTTTT
.	TRBV28	TRBJ2-3	.	CASSEVADTQYF	TGTGCCAGCAGCGAGGTTGCCGATACGCAGTATTTT
.	TRBV7-3	TRBJ2-1	.	CASSFGYNEQFF	TGTGCCAGCAGCTTTGGCTACAATGAGCAGTTCTTC
.	TRBV20-1	TRBJ1-6	.	CSAGRPLHF	TGCAGTGCCGGGAGGCCCCTCCACTTT
.	TRBV10-3	TRBJ1-4	.	CAISGRENEKLFF	TGTGCCATCAGCGGCAGGGAGAATGAAAAACTGTTTTTT
.	TRBV7-2	TRBJ2-3	.	CASSLGRTDTQYF	TGTGCCAGCAGCTTAGGTCGCACAGATACGCAGTATTTT
.	TRBV7-2	TRBJ2-3	TRBD2	CASSLLAGGSTDTQYF	TGTGCCAGCAGCTTATTAGCGGGGGGGAGCACAGATACGCAGTATTTT
.	TRBV5-1	TRBJ1-5	TRBD1	CASSLGQGSQPQHF	TGCGCCAGCAGCCTGGGACAGGGAAGTCAGCCCCAGCATTTT